The rows below give T cell receptor beta chains drawn from one sample of a study of blood T cell repertoires in COVID-19. The repertoire was sequenced with immunoSEQ multiplex PCR; TCRdb's copy has only in-frame clones and lacks some. The sample includes a few hundred thousand clones, 80% to 95% of them seen just once. The sequenced sample consisted of PBMCs or T cells enriched from blood (not recorded which). The receptors come from a woman in her thirties who had recovered from COVID-19. Each CDR3 is given with its conserved first and last residue. D genes are given only for firm matches. The size field is filled for only some rows; it gives once, few, many or a size class.

TRBJ1-1,TRBV7-9,TRBD1,once,CASSPWTGLNTEAFF,TGTGCCAGCAGCCCCTGGACAGGGTTGAACACTGAAGCTTTCTTT
TRBJ1-1,TRBV9,TRBD1,-,CASSGTGDTEAFF,TGTGCCAGCAGCGGAACAGGGGACACTGAAGCTTTCTTT
TRBJ1-5,TRBV28,-,-,CASTHRNQPQHF,TGTGCCAGCACCCACAGGAATCAGCCCCAGCATTTT
TRBJ1-2,TRBV6-5,-,once,CASSPVPGGGYGYTF,TGTGCCAGCAGTCCCGTACCGGGGGGCGGCTATGGCTACACCTTC
TRBJ2-1,TRBV5-1,-,few,CASSGGRQSYNEQFF,TGCGCCAGCTCGGGGGGCCGCCAATCCTACAATGAGCAGTTCTTC
TRBJ1-5,TRBV28,-,few,CASRYVGSGLLSNQPQHF,TGTGCCAGCAGATATGTCGGCTCGGGACTCTTGAGCAATCAGCCCCAGCATTTT
TRBJ2-3,TRBV7-9,TRBD2,-,CASSSLAGSDTQYF,TGTGCCAGCAGCTCCCTAGCGGGTAGCGATACGCAGTATTTT
TRBJ2-1,TRBV5-4,TRBD2,once,CASSLVTSGVNEQFF,TGTGCCAGCAGCTTGGTGACTAGCGGGGTTAATGAGCAGTTCTTC
TRBJ2-7,TRBV10-3,TRBD2,-,CAISERLAGASKSYEQYF,TGTGCCATCAGTGAGAGGCTAGCGGGGGCCTCAAAATCCTACGAGCAGTACTTC
TRBJ2-7,TRBV5-1,-,-,CASSFTIQGEQYF,TGCGCCAGCAGCTTTACCATACAGGGCGAGCAGTACTTC
TRBJ1-1,TRBV27,TRBD1,-,CASSTGGPNTEAFF,TGTGCCAGCAGCACAGGGGGGCCAAACACTGAAGCTTTCTTT
TRBJ2-7,TRBV11-2,-,few,CASSFLVEAEQYF,TGTGCCAGCAGCTTCCTCGTTGAGGCCGAGCAGTACTTC
TRBJ2-2,TRBV19,TRBD2,-,CASSIAPGRGTGELFF,TGTGCCAGTAGTATAGCTCCCGGGAGGGGCACCGGGGAGCTGTTTTTT
TRBJ1-1,TRBV28,TRBD1,-,CASSARQGGSTEAFF,TGTGCCAGCAGTGCCCGACAGGGGGGTAGCACTGAAGCTTTCTTT
TRBJ2-2,TRBV2,TRBD2,-,CASSEGLAGRVPAGELFF,TGTGCCAGCAGTGAGGGACTAGCGGGGCGCGTTCCAGCCGGGGAGCTGTTTTTT
TRBJ2-7,TRBV28,-,-,CASSSETAYEQYF,TGTGCCAGCAGTTCCGAGACAGCCTACGAGCAGTACTTC
TRBJ1-5,TRBV21-1,-,-,CASSKVPTGWNQPQHF,TGTGCCAGCAGCAAAGTCCCGACAGGGTGGAATCAGCCCCAGCATTTT
TRBJ1-1,TRBV5-1,-,few,CASSQSRAGDTEAFF,TGCGCCAGCAGCCAATCGCGCGCGGGGGACACTGAAGCTTTCTTT
TRBJ1-5,TRBV20-1,-,-,CSASPTGQNQPQHF,TGCAGTGCTAGTCCGACAGGACAGAATCAGCCCCAGCATTTT
TRBJ1-2,TRBV4-1,TRBD1,-,CASSPGQGTGAGYGYTF,TGCGCCAGCAGCCCGGGACAGGGGACAGGGGCAGGCTATGGCTACACCTTC
TRBJ2-1,TRBV5-1,TRBD1,-,CASKAGTGDYNEQFF,TGCGCCAGCAAGGCGGGGACAGGGGACTACAATGAGCAGTTCTTC
TRBJ1-4,TRBV2,-,-,CASSVFATNEKLFF,TGTGCCAGCAGTGTGTTCGCAACTAATGAAAAACTGTTTTTT
TRBJ2-4,TRBV9,-,-,CASSPRPTENIQYF,TGTGCCAGCAGCCCGCGTCCGACAGAAAACATTCAGTACTTC
TRBJ1-2,TRBV5-1,-,-,CASSFPSGNYGYTF,TGCGCCAGCAGCTTCCCGTCAGGAAACTATGGCTACACCTTC
TRBJ2-7,TRBV28,TRBD1,-,CASVRPGQAYEQYF,TGTGCCAGCGTCCGACCGGGACAGGCCTACGAGCAGTACTTC
TRBJ2-5,TRBV24-1,-,-,CATGRGQTIQETQYF,TGTGCCACCGGGCGGGGACAGACGATCCAAGAGACCCAGTACTTC
TRBJ1-3,TRBV28,-,-,CASSIRQKGNTIYF,TGTGCCAGCAGCATTAGACAAAAGGGAAACACCATATATTTT
TRBJ2-7,TRBV11-2,TRBD1,-,CASSFGTGFYEQYF,TGTGCCAGCAGCTTCGGGACAGGGTTCTACGAGCAGTACTTC
TRBJ2-4,TRBV28,-,-,CASSLPSAAKNIQYF,TGTGCCAGCAGTTTACCTAGCGCGGCCAAAAACATTCAGTACTTC
TRBJ1-4,TRBV3-1/TRBV3-2,-,-,CASADTTNEKLFF,TGTGCCAGCGCCGACACAACTAATGAAAAACTGTTTTTT
TRBJ1-6,TRBV28,-,-,CASSLGLSSYNSPLHF,TGTGCCAGCAGTTTGGGCCTTAGCTCCTATAATTCACCCCTCCACTTT
TRBJ2-1,TRBV9,-,-,CASSVGGGTYNEQFF,TGTGCCAGCAGCGTAGGTGGCGGAACCTACAATGAGCAGTTCTTC
TRBJ1-1,TRBV30,TRBD1,few,CAWGQGLNTEAFF,TGTGCCTGGGGACAGGGGTTGAACACTGAAGCTTTCTTT
TRBJ1-5,TRBV28,TRBD1,once,CASIRQGAQYSNQPQHF,TGTGCCAGCATCAGACAGGGGGCCCAGTATAGCAATCAGCCCCAGCATTTT
TRBJ2-7,TRBV7-9,TRBD1,-,CASSFGQDEQYF,TGTGCCAGCAGCTTCGGACAGGACGAGCAGTACTTC
TRBJ2-1,TRBV23-1,-,-,CASSQSTGLSYNEQFF,TGCGCCAGCAGTCAATCGACGGGTCTCTCCTACAATGAGCAGTTCTTC
TRBJ1-4,TRBV7-9,-,-,CASSLSGEKLFF,TGTGCCAGCAGCTTATCCGGGGAAAAACTGTTTTTT
TRBJ1-1,TRBV7-2,-,-,CASSLAPGGRTEAFF,TGTGCCAGCAGCTTAGCACCGGGGGGGCGGACTGAAGCTTTCTTT
TRBJ1-4,TRBV28,-,-,CASSGGTPGGEKLFF,TGTGCCAGCAGTGGAGGGACCCCCGGTGGTGAAAAACTGTTTTTT
TRBJ2-7,TRBV19,-,-,CASSYTSGPYEQYF,TGTGCCAGTAGCTATACCAGCGGTCCCTACGAGCAGTACTTC
TRBJ1-3,TRBV7-2,-,-,CASSELGNTIYF,TGTGCCAGCAGCGAACTTGGAAACACCATATATTTT
TRBJ2-3,TRBV7-3,TRBD2,-,CASSSGLAGIDTQYF,TGTGCCAGCAGCTCGGGACTAGCGGGGATAGATACGCAGTATTTT
TRBJ1-1,TRBV10-2,TRBD1,few,CASRGTGDYTEAFF,TGCGCCAGCAGGGGGACAGGGGATTACACTGAAGCTTTCTTT
TRBJ2-2,TRBV25-1,-,-,CASSEFGSDLFF,TGTGCCAGCAGTGAATTTGGATCGGACTTGTTTTTT
TRBJ1-2,TRBV7-2,TRBD1,-,CASSWDRGPNYGYTF,TGTGCCAGCAGCTGGGACAGGGGGCCTAACTATGGCTACACCTTC